This T cell receptor beta chain was sequenced in a study of blood T cell repertoires in COVID-19 (dated by TCRdb to 2018 to 2021). At the level of the whole study: The collaborator samples originated in the United States, Italy and Spain and spanned the acute and convalescent phases of COVID-19. Samples were obtained from the ongoing ImmuneRACE study (first 160 participants) and from roughly 1,300 subjects provided by 6 global collaborators. Deeply sampled blood TCRbeta repertoires from subjects exposed to, actively infected with, or recovered from COVID-19 were included in the dataset. A de-identified subject ID, COVID-19 status, age in years and sex were almost always included in the sample metadata. The repertoires were released in a freely available public database meant as a resource for research on the immune response to SARS-CoV-2. The prospective study material was composed of cDNA or gDNA derived from T cells, B-cell-depleted T cells, or PBMCs. Where available, HLA class I and class II types were taken from metadata supplied by the sample provider and were not determined by assay-based typing.

Inclusive of the bounding cysteine and phenylalanine, the CDR3 is 17 residues long. The sequence is cut down to CDR3 DNA, 51 bases in frame from base 1. The CDR1 and CDR2 encoded by the germline V gene are SGHRS and YFSETQ. Ends trimmed: V by 4 bases, J by 4 bases; bases unmatched to a gene: 10. TCRbeta CDR3 regions were amplified from genomic DNA by means of the immunoSEQ Assay, a bias-controlled multiplex PCR. On the study's bioinformatics: Nucleated cell counts per sample were estimated from amplification of reference gene primers within the assay. To quantify the absolute abundance of each unique TCRbeta CDR3 rearrangement, sequence reads were collapsed and filtered. Productive Simpson clonality was computed per sample as the square root of Simpson's diversity index over productive rearrangements. What TCRdb holds here is the immuneACCESS table cut down to in-frame rearrangements. Part of the clones is not present; checked against another copy, under half of the missing clones reflect an unresolved V gene, and the others are unexplained. V and J calls and clone size are as listed in that table; D and trimming were resolved from the DNA. The sample table holds about 260,000 clones, of which around 90% were seen once. The ten largest account for approximately 3% of the sample.

Summary of the overall study and its limitations: The amount of clinical and demographic metadata varied by source and participant and was provided uncurated.

A remark on this clone: The target of this receptor is not known. Per-base qualities were not stored, and no clone one base away is much larger.

Participants in the prospective study were enrolled through a virtual design, were aged roughly 18 to 100 years, and lived in approximately 25 United States geographic areas. To assign participants to cohorts, the prospective study relied on clinical history that participants themselves reported in a screening survey and a study questionnaire. Exposed participants had been in contact, within 2 weeks of entering the study, with a person who had a PCR-confirmed or clinician-diagnosed case of COVID-19. Mobile phlebotomists in the prospective study collected whole blood, serum and a nasopharyngeal or oropharyngeal swab from every participant. Participants in the prospective study had the option to provide additional blood draws and questionnaires over an approximately 2-month period. Prospective study blood samples were shipped either frozen or at room temperature before DNA extraction.

Recombination joined TRBV5-1 with TRBJ2-7, and 14 junction bases match TRBD2. Material for sequencing was PBMCs or T cells enriched from blood (not recorded which). This receptor was identified in a man aged 40-55 years who had been exposed to COVID-19. The DNA sequence is TGCGCCAGCAGCCCAGGACTAGCGGGAGGATACCTGTACGAGCAGTACTTC. Its protein is CASSPGLAGGYLYEQYF.